In this sample, the clone carrying this TCR beta chain turned up many times. The antigen is undetermined. The data were obtained in a study of Graves' ophthalmopathy and Graves' hyperthyroidism. For the study at large: Peripheral blood sampling preceded any treatment and occurred at initial diagnosis. The study, taken as a whole, reports: The majority of expanded thyroid clonotypes above 0.001 frequency also occurred in blood. With a specificity of 72.22% and a sensitivity of about 70%, the model predicted ophthalmopathy progression.

Germline CDR1 is MDHEN and CDR2 is SYDVKM. This CDR3 is 16 amino acids long. The V gene lost 5 bases and the J gene lost 1 base, with 15 bases spanning the gap. All donors with ophthalmopathy were recorded as having moderate-to-severe activity, CAS ≥3, NOSPECS ≥4 and a duration under 3 months. RNA served as the template for amplifying TCR beta CDR3 regions. The first-round RT-PCR employed HTBI primers together with the Qiagen OneStep RT-PCR kit. A multiplex PCR was then performed as the second round. TCRdb reanalysed the multiplex PCR reads using MiXCR and keeps one entry per CDR3 protein. Of approximately 480,000 distinct CDR3 sequences in the sample, around 14% are singletons; the top ten hold around 9.8%.

Sample: blood. The chain carries TRBV28 and TRBJ1-5; D not certain. This TCR came from a woman aged 25 to 39 with Graves' ophthalmopathy. The CDR3 reads CASSPLWVLSNQPQHF. The CDR3 region has the DNA TGTGCCAGCAGTCCTTTATGGGTTTTAAGCAATCAGCCCCAGCATTTT.